This TCR beta chain came from a study of T cells in Graves' hyperthyroidism and ophthalmopathy. Notes on the study in general: A model of 13 V-J features distinguished ophthalmopathy from stable hyperthyroidism.

This clonotype turned up a few times. No antigen is known for it. The V end was cut by 11 bases, the J end by 8 bases, with 15 bases between. This CDR3 is built from 11 residues. Looked up from germline, CDR1 is LGHNT and CDR2 is FRNRAP. Extraction of PBMCs used about 9.2 ml of fresh peripheral blood. The CDR3 regions of TCR beta were amplified from RNA transcripts. RT-PCR in the first round (using the HTBI primer set) targeted the TCR CDR3. TCRdb itself ran the multiplex PCR reads through MiXCR, one entry per CDR3 protein. Of around 250,000 distinct CDR3 sequences in the sample, about 24% were seen once.

This chain connects TRBV12-5 to TRBJ1-1, with a tentative D call TRBD1 (5 bases). This TCR was sampled from a woman in her forties with Graves' ophthalmopathy. Sequences were obtained from blood. Written as DNA, the CDR3 is TGTGCTTGTCTCAGGTGGGGCGAAGCTTTCTTT. Translating gives CACLRWGEAFF.